This entry is about one T cell receptor beta chain. Its matching antigen is unknown. The data were obtained in a study of cytomegalovirus exposure and HLA in healthy donors. Study-level findings and limits: Later analysis showed TCR association rates varying by HLA locus, highest for DRB1 and lowest for HLA-C. Clonal expansion, a later analysis showed, was greater in HLA-associated TCR beta chains than in equally common others. Presence/absence analyses assumed roughly uniform sequencing depth across donors, which may not hold.

After removal of 3 bases from V and 0 bases from J, the junction contained 6 bases not matched to a gene. Germline loops: CDR1 SNHLY, CDR2 FYNNEI. The CDR3 is made up of 16 amino acids. 60 Vbeta and 13 Jbeta primers were used in PCR. Measured with immunoSEQ multiplex PCR; TCRdb has only the in-frame clones, and not every one. Among about 180,000 clones listed, 76% were seen once. Material: PBMCs. This TCR derives from a man younger than 30 in good health and CMV-seronegative. The rearrangement links TRBV2 to TRBJ2-7; 9 bases line up with TRBD1. CDR3 sequence (DNA): TGTGCCAGCAGTGACCAAGACAGGGGGTCCTCCTACGAGCAGTACTTC. Its protein is CASSDQDRGSSYEQYF.